Included here is one TCR beta chain sequence, with context. The data belong to a study of cytomegalovirus exposure and HLA in healthy donors. Primers included in the PCR were 60 Vbeta and 13 Jbeta primers. Only in-frame clones appear in the TCRdb table, and some are missing; sequencing was by immunoSEQ multiplex PCR. In the table there are about 140,000 clones, 79% of which are singletons. The specimen was PBMCs. The TCR was taken from a man younger than 35 in good health and CMV-seronegative.

CDR3 DNA: TGTGCCAGCAGTTACTCGAGGGGGGGGTCTGGAAACACCATATATTTT. Translating it yields CASSYSRGGSGNTIYF. The chain joins TRBV6-5 to TRBJ1-3; the D gene is possibly TRBD1 (6 bases). The germline V and J ends were trimmed by 0 bases and 1 base, with 10 bases remaining between them. Germline V gene sequence: CDR1 MNHEY, CDR2 SVGAGI. The CDR3 extends over 16 amino acids.